This entry lists 20 T cell receptor beta chains sequenced from one sample in a study of early T cells in non-severe SARS-CoV-2 infection (dated by TCRdb to the early 2020s). The method behind the library was 5' RACE. Sequencing instrument: NextSeq 500. TCRdb itself trimmed the public reads at Q25 with fastp, ran MiXCR and retained productive beta chains. Identical CDR3 proteins give one entry, which carries the most common genes and DNA. The sample contains fewer than 40,000 distinct CDR3 sequences, approximately 5.9% of them found a single time. The ten top clones hold about 5.1% of the sample. The sequenced material came from whole blood. Source of these receptors: an adult who was a healthcare worker with PCR-confirmed SARS-CoV-2 infection or an uninfected control (not recorded which).

By sample share, this clonotype is medium-sized. The chain recombines TRBV19 with TRBJ1-5; a weak D match, TRBD1 (6 bases). The CDR3 extends over 14 amino acids. Germline V lookup: CDR1 LNHDA, CDR2 SQIVND (reference sequence). Trimming took 5 bases from V and 3 from J, leaving 11 bases between them. The CDR3, as DNA: TGTGCCAGTAGTGATACAGGGTCCAATCAGCCCCAGCATTTT. Amino acids: CASSDTGSNQPQHF. Full variable domain (outside the CDR3, taken from reference TRBV19 and TRBJ1-5): DGGITQSPKYLFRKEGQNVTLSCEQNLNHDAMYWYRQDPGQGLRLIYYSQIVNDFQKGDIAEGYSVSREKKESFPLTVTSAQKNPTAFYLCASSDTGSNQPQHFGDGTRLSIL.

The table lists this clonotype with many counts. The chain joins TRBV28 to TRBJ1-5; D call uncertain. Trimming pared 2 bases from V and 0 bases from J, leaving 23 bases between. Germline V lookup: CDR1 MDHEN, CDR2 SYDVKM. The CDR3 extends over 20 amino acids. The CDR3 protein is CASSLSGGRWTDYSNQPQHF. In nucleotides, the CDR3 is TGTGCCAGCAGTTTAAGTGGAGGTCGGTGGACGGATTATAGCAATCAGCCCCAGCATTTT. Full variable domain (remainder filled in from reference TRBV28 and TRBJ1-5): DVKVTQSSRYLVKRTGEKVFLECVQDMDHENMFWYRQDPGLGLRLIYFSYDVKMKEKGDIPEGYSVSREKKERFSLILESASTNQTSMYLCASSLSGGRWTDYSNQPQHFGDGTRLSIL.

This clonotype was counted many times. The chain uses TRBV28 and TRBJ1-2; D not certain. Trimming shortened V by 4 bases and J by 5 bases, and 8 bases separated the two germline ends. CDR3 size: 12 residues. CDR1 is MDHEN, CDR2 SYDVKM, per germline. In DNA form, the CDR3 reads TGTGCCAGCAGTTCCGGCCGATATGGCTACACCTTC. It specifies CASSSGRYGYTF.

This clonotype was picked up many times. The chain is built from TRBV20-1 and TRBJ2-6; D uncertain. The V gene lost 3 bases and the J gene lost 0 bases, with 12 bases spanning the gap. The CDR3 loop spans 16 amino acids. Germline V lookup: CDR1 DFQATT, CDR2 SNEGSKA (reference sequence). CDR3 in DNA: TGCAGTGCTAGCCCGAAGGTTAGCTCTGGGGCCAACGTCCTGACTTTC. It encodes CSASPKVSSGANVLTF.

The rearrangement uses TRBV2 and TRBJ1-5, with D uncertain. CDR1 and CDR2 from the germline V gene are SNHLY and FYNNEI. The CDR3 is 15 amino acids. V shed 6 bases and J shed 1 base, with 13 bases lying between them. CDR3 region: CASSPRRLSNQPQHF. The CDR3 DNA sequence: TGTGCCAGCAGCCCGAGGAGGTTGAGCAATCAGCCCCAGCATTTT.

This clonotype was found many times. The V and J genes are TRBV20-1 and TRBJ1-5; D call uncertain. The CDR3 sequence is 16 residues long. Germline V gene lookup returns CDR1 DFQATT and CDR2 SNEGSKA (reference sequence). Trimming shortened V by 5 bases and J by 0 bases, and 17 bases separated the two germline ends. The CDR3 DNA sequence: TGCAGTGCTGGAGCGGGGTATCCGAATAGCAATCAGCCCCAGCATTTT. Encoded protein: CSAGAGYPNSNQPQHF.

This clonotype was observed at least ten times. V and J are TRBV29-1 and TRBJ2-3, with D possibly TRBD1 on 5 matching bases. Germline V CDR1 and CDR2: SQVTM, ANQGSEA. The CDR3 contains 14 residues. The V end lost 6 bases, the J end lost 5 bases, and 18 bases lay between the germline ends. CDR3: CSVGPYPWEDTQYF. CDR3 nucleotides: TGCAGCGTGGGGCCCTACCCCTGGGAAGATACGCAGTATTTT.

In its sample, this clonotype was seen many times. This chain links TRBV4-2 with TRBJ1-3; D might be TRBD1 (6 bases). Germline loops: CDR1 LGHNA, CDR2 YNFKEQ. Trimming shortened V by 1 base and J by 4 bases, and 8 bases separated the two germline ends. CDR3 size: 14 residues. The CDR3 is CASSQAGDGNTIYF. CDR3 DNA: TGTGCCAGCAGCCAAGCAGGGGACGGAAACACCATATATTTT.

This clonotype occurred many times. The CDR3 bases are TGTGCCAGTAAAACGAGGACAGACCAAGAGACCCAGTACTTC. Translating it yields CASKTRTDQETQYF. V usage is TRBV19 and J usage is TRBJ2-5, with D possibly matching TRBD1 (6 bases). Trimming took off 7 bases at V and 0 bases at J, with 12 bases between the two ends. The CDR3 extends over 14 amino acids. The germline gives CDR1 LNHDA, CDR2 SQIVND (reference sequence).

This clonotype was observed many times. The V call is TRBV10-3, the J call TRBJ2-1, with 14 bases aligning to TRBD2. Trimming cost V 0 bases and J 7 bases; bases outside gene matches: 5. This CDR3 spans 17 amino acids. CDR1 is ENHRY and CDR2 is SYGVKD in the germline V gene. DNA of the CDR3: TGTGCCATCAGTGAGTCCGGGACTAGCGGGAGTGGGAATGAGCAGTTCTTC. This gives the protein CAISESGTSGSGNEQFF.

In this sample, this clonotype turned up many times. The chain has TRBV2 and TRBJ1-5; TRBD1 matches at 9 bases. Germline lookup yields CDR1 SNHLY and CDR2 FYNNEI. The CDR3 loop spans 15 amino acids. With V trimmed by 6 bases and J by 6 bases, 9 bases remained unmatched. The CDR3 loop reads CASRADRGESQPQHF. CDR3 sequence (DNA): TGTGCCAGCAGGGCGGACAGGGGAGAAAGTCAGCCCCAGCATTTT.

In its sample, this clonotype was seen many times. The chain is built from TRBV28 and TRBJ2-2; TRBD2 is a possible D gene (6 bases). Germline V gives CDR1 MDHEN, CDR2 SYDVKM. Trimming cost V 3 bases and J 4 bases, with 12 bases left between them. The CDR3 loop spans 15 amino acids. The CDR3 protein is CASSFLGGGTGELFF. Here the CDR3 DNA reads TGTGCCAGCAGTTTCCTCGGGGGAGGCACCGGGGAGCTGTTTTTT.

The chain couples TRBV11-2 to TRBJ2-1, with D possibly matching TRBD1 (5 bases). Germline-derived CDR1 and CDR2 are SGHAT and FQNNGV. This CDR3 contains 18 residues. V lost 3 bases, J lost 2 bases, and 20 bases lay in between. CDR3 amino acids: CASSFRPPRAGTYNEQFF. The CDR3 coding sequence is TGTGCCAGCAGCTTCCGGCCCCCCAGGGCTGGGACCTACAATGAGCAGTTCTTC.

In this sample, this clonotype turned up many times. The rearrangement uses TRBV20-1 and TRBJ2-7; 7 bases match TRBD1. Germline lookup yields CDR1 DFQATT and CDR2 SNEGSKA (reference sequence). V lost 7 bases to trimming and J lost 1 base; unmatched junction nucleotides: 10. This CDR3 region has 14 residues. In DNA form, the CDR3 reads TGCAGTGTTTACCGGGACAGCAATTCCTACGAGCAGTACTTC. Translating it yields CSVYRDSNSYEQYF.

At least ten counts were recorded for this clonotype. The J gene is TRBJ1-4, the V gene TRBV21-1; TRBD1 is the table's D call, not checked against the DNA. TRBV21-1 is a known pseudogene. This CDR3 has 16 residues. The chain's CDR3 is CASSKDRGPTNEKLFF. CDR3 sequence (DNA): TGTGCCAGCAGCAAAGACCGGGGCCCAACTAATGAAAAACTGTTTTTT.

This clonotype came up many times. V usage is TRBV19 and J usage is TRBJ2-1, with D possibly being TRBD2 (5 bases). Trimming stripped 7 bases from V and 3 bases from J, with 16 bases between. Germline CDR1 is LNHDA and CDR2 is SQIVND (reference sequence). The CDR3 totals 15 residues. CDR3 sequence reads: CASKSPGMVYNEQFF. The CDR3 coding sequence is TGTGCCAGTAAGTCGCCCGGGATGGTCTACAATGAGCAGTTCTTC.

The chain carries TRBV3-1 and TRBJ2-1; D gene ambiguous. The germline V gene encodes CDR1 LGHDT and CDR2 YNNKEL (reference sequence). This CDR3 region has 12 residues. V lost 0 bases, J lost 10 bases, and 7 bases lay in between. The CDR3 here is CASSQDGAEQFF. CDR3 sequence (DNA): TGTGCCAGCAGCCAAGATGGAGCGGAGCAGTTCTTC.

This clonotype was seen ten or more times. This chain joins TRBV7-9 and TRBJ2-5; a possible D gene is TRBD1 (6 bases). CDR3 size: 15 residues. The V gene lost 5 bases and the J gene lost 1 base, with 14 bases spanning the gap. The germline V gene encodes CDR1 SEHNR and CDR2 FQNEAQ (reference sequence). The CDR3 spells CASSHLQGAQETQYF. CDR3 nucleotides: TGTGCCAGCAGCCATTTACAGGGCGCCCAAGAGACCCAGTACTTC.

This clonotype was detected many times. This chain joins TRBV4-2 and TRBJ1-1; D is possibly TRBD1 (5 bases). Germline V gives CDR1 LGHNA, CDR2 YNFKEQ. The V end lost 1 base, the J end lost 2 bases, and 11 bases lay between the germline ends. This CDR3 is 15 amino acids long. Written as DNA, the CDR3 is TGTGCCAGCAGCCAAGTAGGACATCTCAACACTGAAGCTTTCTTT. It codes for CASSQVGHLNTEAFF.

This clonotype was counted a few times. CDR3 region: CASSFILDDEQFF. The CDR3 DNA reads as TGTGCCAGCAGCTTTATTTTAGATGATGAGCAGTTCTTC. V usage is TRBV7-2 and J usage is TRBJ2-1; D call uncertain. V was trimmed by 3 bases and J by 8 bases, leaving 11 bases between them. The CDR3 totals 13 residues. Germline assignment: CDR1 SGHTA and CDR2 FQGNSA.